Included here is one T cell receptor (beta chain) sequence, with context. The data are from a study of blood T cell repertoires in COVID-19. Overall study: Donors in the United States, Italy and Spain gave samples during acute or convalescent COVID-19. The analysed material was cDNA or gDNA that came from T cells, B-cell-depleted T cells, or PBMCs.

How the authors handled the data: Using reference gene primer amplification, nucleated cell counts were estimated. Sequencing was performed with immunoSEQ multiplex PCR; in TCRdb, only in-frame clones are kept and a portion is missing. D and trimming come from the DNA, and the V and J calls and clone size come from that table. The table has around 210,000 clones, 65% to 90% seen once. The Seattle patients joined while their infection was active and were tracked longitudinally afterward. CDR3 length: 11 residues. The V end was cut by 0 bases, the J end by 4 bases, with 4 bases between. Germline V gene data show CDR1 as DFQATT and CDR2 as SNEGSKA (reference sequence).

This sequence originates from a man in his fifties or sixties with COVID-19, enrolled during active disease. The chain has TRBV20-1 and TRBJ2-7; unclear D gene. Sequencing was done on a sample of peripheral blood. The CDR3 protein is CSARDLYEQYF. CDR3 in DNA: TGCAGTGCTAGAGATCTATACGAGCAGTACTTC.